The rows below give T cell receptor beta chains drawn from one sample of a study of regulatory T cells in long-lasting Graves disease. TCRdb itself ran the multiplex PCR reads through MiXCR, one entry per CDR3 protein. In the table there are 350,000 to 550,000 distinct CDR3 sequences, about 17% of which are singletons. These data also featured in a second study, about T cells in Graves' hyperthyroidism and ophthalmopathy.

The starting material was peripheral blood mononuclear cells (PBMCs), obtained at new diagnosis, from a patient treated with antithyroid drugs. These receptors were taken from a young woman with Graves disease. Each CDR3 is given with its conserved first and last residue. Each record gives: V gene, clone size, J gene, D gene, CDR3 DNA, CDR3 protein. A D gene is named only where the DNA matches it firmly. Clone size is not always given. Where it is, it says once, few, many or a class for expanded clones.

TRBV28	many	TRBJ1-5	.	TGTGCCAGCAGTTTGCTTGGGTCGACTGAGGATCAGCCCCAGCATTTT	CASSLLGSTEDQPQHF
TRBV7-3	.	TRBJ2-2	.	TGTGCCAGCAGCACAGAACCCGCGAACACCGGGGAGCTGTTTTTT	CASSTEPANTGELFF
TRBV27	many	TRBJ2-7	TRBD1	TGTGCCAGCAGACCGCAGGACAGGTTCCACGAGCAGTACTTC	CASRPQDRFHEQYF
TRBV2	many	TRBJ2-4	TRBD2	TGTGCCAGCAGTGGACTAGCGGGGGGTGTAGCCAAAAACATTCAGTACTTC	CASSGLAGGVAKNIQYF
TRBV29-1	few	TRBJ2-1	TRBD2	TGCAGCGTTGCTCGAACTAGCGGGAGGACCGTGGGCTACAATGAGCAGTTCTTC	CSVARTSGRTVGYNEQFF
TRBV4-1	.	TRBJ2-1	TRBD2	TGCGCCAGCAGCCAAGGCCCTAGCGGGAGATTGTACAATGAGCAGTTCTTC	CASSQGPSGRLYNEQFF
TRBV15	many	TRBJ2-5	.	TGTGCCACCAGCAGAGATATCGGCCTCGAGACCCAGTACTTC	CATSRDIGLETQYF
TRBV6-1	few	TRBJ1-4	.	TGTGCCAGCAGTCCGACACGGACTAATGAAAAACTGTTTTTT	CASSPTRTNEKLFF
TRBV27	many	TRBJ2-5	TRBD2	TGTGCCAGACCCCCGGGACTAGCGGGATGGGGTGAGACCCAGTACTTC	CARPPGLAGWGETQYF
TRBV24-1	many	TRBJ2-1	.	TGTGCCACTGGGTCGAACAATGAGCAGTTCTTC	CATGSNNEQFF
TRBV18	many	TRBJ2-3	TRBD1	TGTGCCAGCTCACCAGAGACAGGGTCAGGAGATACGCAGTATTTT	CASSPETGSGDTQYF
TRBV6-1	.	TRBJ2-7	.	TGTGCCAGCTCTAATGATGGGTTTATCTCCTACGAGCAGTACTTC	CASSNDGFISYEQYF
TRBV5-1	many	TRBJ2-1	.	TGCGCCAGCAGCTTGGTTTCGCGGACGTTGGGTAACAGTGAGCAGTTCTTC	CASSLVSRTLGNSEQFF
TRBV5-6	.	TRBJ2-3	TRBD2	TGTGCCAGCAGCCTAGATAGCGGGACAGATACGCAGTATTTT	CASSLDSGTDTQYF
TRBV6-1	.	TRBJ2-2	.	TGTGCCAGCAGTGATGGGACAAACACCGGGGAGCTGTTTTTT	CASSDGTNTGELFF
TRBV7-8	many	TRBJ2-5	TRBD2	TGTGCCAGCAGCTTTCGGACTAGCGGGAGAGGGGGGCAAGAGACCCAGTACTTC	CASSFRTSGRGGQETQYF
TRBV9	.	TRBJ2-7	.	TGTGCCAGCAGCGTAGCTACGGAGGAGGGCTCTCTCTCCTACGAGCAGTACTTC	CASSVATEEGSLSYEQYF
TRBV6-1	many	TRBJ1-2	.	TGTGCCAGCTCGGACAGCCAAGCCCTCTATGGCTACACCTTC	CASSDSQALYGYTF
TRBV10-3	few	TRBJ2-1	TRBD2	TGTGCCATCAAAACTAGCGGGGGTTACAATGAGCAGTTCTTC	CAIKTSGGYNEQFF
TRBV12-3/TRBV12-4	many	TRBJ2-1	TRBD2	TGTGCCAGCAGGGGACTAAGCGGGGCCTACAATGAGCAGTTCTTC	CASRGLSGAYNEQFF
TRBV5-1	.	TRBJ1-2	TRBD1	TGCGCCAGCAGCTTGGGACAGGGGCTTGGCTACACCTTC	CASSLGQGLGYTF
TRBV12-3/TRBV12-4	many	TRBJ2-2	.	TGTGCCAGCAAGGAGGCCGGGGAGCTGTTTTTT	CASKEAGELFF
TRBV2	many	TRBJ1-1	.	TGTGCCAGCAGTGCGGCCATGAACACTGAAGCTTTCTTT	CASSAAMNTEAFF
TRBV29-1	few	TRBJ1-2	TRBD1	TGCAGCGTTGATCCTGGACAGGGACTGGTCCATGGCTACACCTTC	CSVDPGQGLVHGYTF